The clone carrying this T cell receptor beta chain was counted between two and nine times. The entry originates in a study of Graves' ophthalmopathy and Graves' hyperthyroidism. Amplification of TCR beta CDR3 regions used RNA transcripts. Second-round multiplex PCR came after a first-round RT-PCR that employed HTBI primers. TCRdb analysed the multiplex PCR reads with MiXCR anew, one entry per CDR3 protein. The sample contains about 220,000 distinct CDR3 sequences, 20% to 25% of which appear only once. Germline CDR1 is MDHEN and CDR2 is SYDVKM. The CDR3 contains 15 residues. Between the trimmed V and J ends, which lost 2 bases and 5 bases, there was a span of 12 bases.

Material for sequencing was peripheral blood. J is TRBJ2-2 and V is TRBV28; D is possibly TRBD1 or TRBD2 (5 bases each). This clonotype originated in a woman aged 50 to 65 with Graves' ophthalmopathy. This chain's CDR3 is CASSLGGEETGELFF. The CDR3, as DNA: TGTGCCAGCAGTTTAGGGGGAGAGGAAACCGGGGAGCTGTTTTTT.